This T cell receptor (beta chain) is drawn from a study of blood T cells in healthy people across ages. Points from the study as a whole: Per million T cells, TCR beta diversity dropped about linearly as age rose.

A second PCR of 7 to 11 cycles used a sample-barcoded 5' primer and a J-beta primer mix. Via MiXCR, TCRdb re-called the 5' RACE reads, giving one row per CDR3 protein. The sample contains around 870,000 distinct CDR3 sequences, roughly 26% of which appear only once. This clonotype was seen many times. Its antigen is unknown. CDR1 is LGHDT, CDR2 YNNKEL, per germline (reference sequence). The CDR3 sequence is 15 residues long. V lost 0 bases and J 4 bases, leaving 12 bases between the germline ends. Sequencing used blood. J is TRBJ1-2 and V is TRBV3-1; D is unresolved. This TCR derives from a woman aged 80 or over in good health. The CDR3 is CASSQDEGGPYGYTF. The CDR3 DNA is TGTGCCAGCAGCCAAGATGAAGGAGGACCCTATGGCTACACCTTC.